The 9 T cell receptor beta chains given below trace back to one sample, sequenced in a study of cytomegalovirus exposure and HLA in healthy donors. Primers included in the PCR were 60 Vbeta and 13 Jbeta primers. Sequenced by immunoSEQ multiplex PCR; TCRdb stores in-frame clones only, minus some. In the table there are some 200,000 clones, 60% to 85% of which are singletons. Material: PBMCs. The receptors were sampled from a female donor in good health and CMV-seronegative.

This chain connects TRBV27 to TRBJ2-7; D call uncertain. This CDR3 has 14 amino acids. The germline V and J ends were trimmed by 1 base and 2 bases, with 9 bases remaining between them. The germline V gene encodes CDR1 MNHEY and CDR2 SMNVEV (reference sequence). The CDR3 bases are TGTGCCAGCAGTTTATTCAGTGCCACCTACGAGCAGTACTTC. Translated: CASSLFSATYEQYF.

The J gene is TRBJ1-1, the V gene TRBV2, with D possibly TRBD1 on 5 matching bases. Germline assignment: CDR1 SNHLY and CDR2 FYNNEI. Trimming pared 3 bases from V and 3 bases from J, leaving 11 bases between. CDR3 length: 14 residues. The CDR3 DNA reads TGTGCCAGCAGTGATTCAGGGCTGGACACTGAAGCTTTCTTT. Encoded protein: CASSDSGLDTEAFF.

This chain connects TRBV28 to TRBJ2-2; D is possibly TRBD1 (6 bases). This CDR3 spans 14 amino acids. Trimming pared 6 bases from V and 3 bases from J, leaving 11 bases between. The V gene's germline CDR1 is MDHEN and CDR2 SYDVKM. The CDR3 sequence is CASSWDIHTGELFF. CDR3 DNA: TGTGCCAGCAGCTGGGACATACACACCGGGGAGCTGTTTTTT.

This clone was detected a few times. The chain carries TRBV14 and TRBJ2-1; tentatively, D is TRBD1 (6 bases). Trimming pared 4 bases from V and 10 bases from J, leaving 17 bases between. Germline V CDR1 and CDR2: SGHDN, FVKESK. This CDR3 has 14 residues. The CDR3 nucleotides read TGTGCCAGCAGCCTTGGTTTCCAGGGGCGCGAGCAGTTCTTC. Residues: CASSLGFQGREQFF.

Concerning this clone: Germline is not matched at one junction end, which may reflect a read error. The V call is TRBV7-9, the J call TRBJ1-4; no firm D call. The CDR3 runs to 12 residues. From germline, CDR1 is SEHNR and CDR2 FQNEAQ (reference sequence). DNA of the CDR3: TGTTCCAGCAGCTTAGAATCAGGAAAACTGTTTTTT. This translates into CSSSLESGKLFF.

V usage is TRBV10-3 and J usage is TRBJ1-5, with D uncertain. CDR3 length equals 13 residues. The germline V gene has CDR1 ENHRY and CDR2 SYGVKD. V was clipped by 3 bases and J by 3 bases, with 6 bases between them. The CDR3 protein is CAISERDNQPQHF. The CDR3 DNA is TGTGCCATCAGTGAACGGGACAATCAGCCCCAGCATTTT.

V and J are TRBV5-1 and TRBJ2-1; D not certain. This CDR3 comprises 13 residues. V was cut by 5 bases and J by 3 bases, with 9 bases left in between. Looked up from germline, CDR1 is SGHRS and CDR2 is YFSETQ. Written as DNA, the CDR3 is TGCGCCAGCAGGAGTACTTACTACAATGAGCAGTTCTTC. This gives the protein CASRSTYYNEQFF.

This clone showed up just once. The rearrangement links TRBV9 to TRBJ1-1; D remains ambiguous. Germline CDR1 SGDLS, CDR2 YYNGEE. The CDR3 consists of 12 residues. V lost 2 bases and J lost 9, with 11 bases in between. CDR3 in amino acids: CASSVFGGKAFF. The DNA of the CDR3 is TGTGCCAGCAGCGTCTTTGGCGGAAAAGCTTTCTTT.

This clone appeared a single time. V is TRBV19 and J is TRBJ2-3; 11 nucleotides match TRBD2. V shed 3 bases and J 6 bases; nucleotides not matched to a gene: 11. The CDR3 sequence is 17 residues long. Germline CDR1 LNHDA, CDR2 SQIVND (reference sequence). The CDR3 DNA reads TGTGCCAGTAGTATGGCCGGGACTAGCGGTACCGGGGATACGCAGTATTTT. Translated: CASSMAGTSGTGDTQYF.